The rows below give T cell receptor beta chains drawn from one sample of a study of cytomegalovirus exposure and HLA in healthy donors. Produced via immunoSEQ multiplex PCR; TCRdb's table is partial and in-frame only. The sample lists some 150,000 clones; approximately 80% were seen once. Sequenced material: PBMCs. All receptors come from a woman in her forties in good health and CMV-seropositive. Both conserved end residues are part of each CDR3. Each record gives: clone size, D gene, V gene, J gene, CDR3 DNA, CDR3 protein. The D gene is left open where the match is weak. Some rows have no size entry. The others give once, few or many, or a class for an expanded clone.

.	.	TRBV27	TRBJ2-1	TGTGCCAGCAGTTCCATCGGTGGGGGCTTTGAGCAGTTCTTC	CASSSIGGGFEQFF
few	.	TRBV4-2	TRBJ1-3	TGTGCCAGCAGCCAAGACAGGTCAGGCGGAAACACCATATATTTT	CASSQDRSGGNTIYF
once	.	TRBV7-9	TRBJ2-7	TGTGCCAGCAGCACCCCTGGCCGGGAACTAACCTACGAGCAGTACTTC	CASSTPGRELTYEQYF
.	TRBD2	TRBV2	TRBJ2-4	TGTGCCAGCAGGGGGGGGACTAGCGGACAAAACATTCAGTACTTC	CASRGGTSGQNIQYF
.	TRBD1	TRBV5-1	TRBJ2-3	TGCGCCAGCAGCTTGGAAACCGGGACAGGGGCAGATACGCAGTATTTT	CASSLETGTGADTQYF
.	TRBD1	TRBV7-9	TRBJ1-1	TGTGCCAGCAGCTTATCGACAGGGTTCACTGAAGCTTTCTTT	CASSLSTGFTEAFF
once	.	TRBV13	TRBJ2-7	TGTGCCAGCAGCCGGCGGACTCCCCCCTACGAGCAGTACTTC	CASSRRTPPYEQYF
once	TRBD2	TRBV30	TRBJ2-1	TGTGCCTGGAGTGGGGAGGGCAGAGGCTCCTACAATGAGCAGTTCTTC	CAWSGEGRGSYNEQFF
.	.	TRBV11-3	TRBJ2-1	TGTGCCAGCAGCTCGCAGACTAGTCTTGGGGCTTTAAGCTCCTACAATGAGCAGTTCTTC	CASSSQTSLGALSSYNEQFF
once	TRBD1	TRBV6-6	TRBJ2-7	TGTGCCAGCAGGGGACAGGGGGAGGACGAGCAGTACTTC	CASRGQGEDEQYF
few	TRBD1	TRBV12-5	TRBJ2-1	TGTGCTAGTGGACAGGACAGGACGAGTCTAAGCTCCTACAATGAGCAGTTCTTC	CASGQDRTSLSSYNEQFF
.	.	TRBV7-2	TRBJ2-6	TGTGCCAGCAGCGCCAGAGACAGTTACCCTCTCAAGGGGGCCAACGTCCTGACTTTC	CASSARDSYPLKGANVLTF
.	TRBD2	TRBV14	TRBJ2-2	TGTGCCAGCAGCCAAGAACGACTAGCGCGCACCGGGGAGCTGTTTTTT	CASSQERLARTGELFF
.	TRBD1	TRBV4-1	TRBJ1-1	TGCGCCAGCAGCCTTTTGACAGGGAAAACTGAAGCTTTCTTT	CASSLLTGKTEAFF
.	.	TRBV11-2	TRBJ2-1	TGTGCCAGCAGGCTCAATGCGGGTTACAATGAGCAGTTCTTC	CASRLNAGYNEQFF
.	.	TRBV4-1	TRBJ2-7	TGCGCCAGCAGCCAAGTGCCGGGCTACGAGCAGTACTTC	CASSQVPGYEQYF
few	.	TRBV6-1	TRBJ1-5	TGTGCCAGCAAAATGGACAGTAGCAATCAGCCCCAGCATTTT	CASKMDSSNQPQHF
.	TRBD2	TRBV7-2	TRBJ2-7	TGTGCCAGCAGCTCCACTAGCGCGACCCACCTCGAGCAGTACTTC	CASSSTSATHLEQYF
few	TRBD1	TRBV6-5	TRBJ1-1	TGTGCCAGCAGCCGGACAGGGACTGAAGCTTTCTTT	CASSRTGTEAFF
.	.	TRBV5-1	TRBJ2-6	TGCGCCAGCAGCTTGGGACAGGCTGGGGCCAACGTCCTGACTTTC	CASSLGQAGANVLTF
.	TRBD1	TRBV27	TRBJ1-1	TGTGCCAGCAGTTTAACCGGGACAGAGAACACTGAAGCTTTCTTT	CASSLTGTENTEAFF
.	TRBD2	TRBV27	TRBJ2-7	TGTGCCAGCAGTTTAATAAGCGGGGGGACCTACGAGCAGTACTTC	CASSLISGGTYEQYF
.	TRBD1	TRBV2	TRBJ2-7	TGTGCCAGCAGCGGGACAGTCGAGCAGTACTTC	CASSGTVEQYF
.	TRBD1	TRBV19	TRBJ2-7	TGTGCCAGTAGTATCGGGACAGGGGGTTACGAGCAGTACTTC	CASSIGTGGYEQYF